This entry features one TCR beta chain sequence. What this receptor recognizes is not known. Per-nucleotide qualities are absent, and no much larger clonotype sits a single base away. The data were obtained in a study of beta chain features in type 1 diabetes (dated by TCRdb to 2017 to 2018). Study-wide context: Mean age, gender distribution, total cell number and subset yield did not differ between patients and healthy donors. A total of 90 million to 140 million sorted cells were examined across all samples, and RNA yield correlated strongly with the number of cells per subset. The study compared the TCRB repertoires of sorted circulating CD4+ T cell subsets in recently diagnosed type 1 diabetes patients with those in matched healthy donors. Regulatory and stem cell-like memory subsets were isolated from only 8 patients and about eight healthy donors, whereas naive and central memory subsets came from all 30 or so donors. The study at large found these results: Because cDNA rather than genomic DNA was sequenced, highly expressing activated cells could have been over-represented, although no difference in activation and CD3 levels was found between groups. Patients with type 1 diabetes made fewer insertions and deleted more nucleotides at VDJ recombination sites, implying thymic rearrangement abnormalities. Type 1 diabetes patients showed a moderate but significant shortening of TCRB CDR3 length in all four CD4+ subsets. PCR may preferentially amplify shorter templates, but because patient and control samples were amplified and corrected together, any resulting skew would affect both groups equally. Because the HLA sub-analyses included only small numbers of individuals, any influence of HLA type on TCRB rearrangement was left unresolved. Naive, central memory and regulatory TCRB repertoires appeared to be more alike among patients than among healthy donors.

The High Capacity cDNA Reverse Transcription Kit was used to reverse transcribe all of the isolated RNA, meaning that expressed TCRB transcripts were what got sequenced. Naive, central memory and regulatory T cell samples underwent deep immunoSEQ sequencing, averaging approximately 3.3 million total reads per sample. Sorted cells were lysed in RLT buffer, and RNA was extracted using DNase-treated RNeasy Micro or Mini kits according to cell number. To prevent cross-contamination, each cell subset was processed individually, whereas patient and healthy donor samples were processed jointly. The immunoSEQ multiplex PCR was used to amplify TCRB sequences from cDNA, generating 87-bp fragments that spanned the CDR3 region. Sequencing of the amplicons was done on the Illumina HiSeq platform. The source study handled its data this way. Synthetic template baselines were used to correct PCR bias computationally, reads within Hamming distance 2 were collapsed together, and singletons that could not be merged were discarded. Reads were aligned to IMGT to assign V, D and J genes, CDR3 length, and insertions or deletions at six rearrangement sites. Clonotype counts were normalized to sorted cell number within each subset before computing true diversity and Gini coefficients with the tcR R package. The overlap coefficient, calculated on TCRB nucleotide sequences, was used to quantify repertoire sharing. TCRdb limited this immuneACCESS table to in-frame rearrangements with V and J called. A share of clones is missing; checked studies link under half to unresolved V genes, and the rest is unexplained. The V and J calls and clone size were taken over from that table, and D and trimming were inferred from the DNA. A total of 150,000 to 200,000 clones appear in this sample, roughly 9% of them only once. The top ten constitute about 0.75% of the sample.

Each donor gave one peripheral blood draw, roughly 110 mL on average, collected into heparinised tubes. A BD FACSAria II was used to sort naive, central memory, regulatory and stem cell-like memory CD4+ T cells with a panel that included CD45RO, CCR7, CD25, CD127, CD95 and CD27. A purity above 95% was achieved for all sorted populations. PBMCs were isolated immediately by Lymphoprep density gradient centrifugation and stained directly without culture. Samples were stained and sorted in pairs, with one healthy donor and one patient per experiment, so that batch effects were minimized. Sequenced: central memory CD4+ T cells from blood. The clonotype comes from a young woman with type 1 diabetes.

The DNA is TGTGCCAGCAGCTATAGCGGGACCCCAGGAGAGACCCAGTACTTC. It is translated as CASSYSGTPGETQYF. Here the chain combines TRBV9 and TRBJ2-5; 8 nucleotides in the junction match TRBD2. From V the trimming removes 4 bases and from J it removes 4 bases, while the gene matches leave 9 bases of the junction unaccounted for. The cysteine opens and the phenylalanine closes a CDR3 of 15 amino acids. Only the CDR3 part of the read is kept: 45 bases, read in frame from the first base. Based on the germline V gene, the CDR1 and CDR2 sequences are SGDLS and YYNGEE.